This is a list of T cell receptor beta chains from one sample in a study of control samples from healthy donors and cancer patients. The data were produced by immunoSEQ multiplex PCR, yet TCRdb's version contains in-frame clones alone and is incomplete. The data show 150,000 to 200,000 clones, with roughly 88% seen just once and 4% to 6% held by the top ten. Material for sequencing was blood. The receptors derive from a woman in her twenties or thirties in good health. Each CDR3 is given with its conserved first and last residue. Fields, in order: V gene, J gene, CDR3 length, clone size, D gene, CDR3 protein, CDR3 DNA. D genes are given only for firm matches. Where a row states a size, it is once, few, many or the class of an expanded clone; other rows omit it.

>TRBV28|TRBJ1-2|14|.|.
CASSFGAGLEGYTF
TGTGCCAGCAGTTTTGGGGCAGGGTTGGAGGGCTACACCTTC
>TRBV7-9|TRBJ2-1|17|.|.
CASTPINRGLAHNEQFF
TGTGCCAGCACCCCGATCAACCGAGGGCTAGCCCACAATGAGCAGTTCTTC
>TRBV5-1|TRBJ1-1|18|.|TRBD1
CASSLRGGGDSSKAEAFF
TGCGCCAGCAGCTTGCGGGGAGGGGGCGATTCCTCGAAGGCTGAAGCTTTCTTT
>TRBV3-1/TRBV3-2|TRBJ1-1|13|.|.
CASSQDTGRGAFF
TGTGCCAGCAGCCAAGATACCGGCAGAGGGGCTTTCTTT
>TRBV6-1|TRBJ1-2|12|.|.
CASSEGVYGYTF
TGTGCCAGCAGTGAAGGGGTTTATGGCTACACCTTC
>TRBV11-2|TRBJ1-5|15|once|.
CASSLGGDAVQPQHF
TGTGCCAGCAGCTTAGGGGGGGACGCGGTTCAGCCCCAGCATTTT
>TRBV5-4|TRBJ2-7|12|.|.
CATEGDSYEQYF
TGTGCCACCGAGGGGGATTCCTACGAGCAGTACTTC
>TRBV12-3/TRBV12-4|TRBJ1-4|13|.|.
CASNMDGTVKLFF
TGTGCCAGCAACATGGACGGTACCGTAAAACTGTTTTTT
>TRBV5-1|TRBJ2-7|15|.|TRBD1
CASSDGQGGPYEQYF
TGCGCCAGCAGCGACGGACAGGGGGGTCCCTACGAGCAGTACTTC
>TRBV11-2|TRBJ1-5|15|.|.
CASSLAAGPNQPQHF
TGTGCCAGCAGCTTAGCTGCGGGTCCGAATCAGCCCCAGCATTTT
>TRBV4-1|TRBJ2-5|18|.|TRBD2
CASSQVTSGVRTFETQYF
TGCGCCAGCAGCCAAGTTACAAGCGGGGTTAGGACGTTCGAGACCCAGTACTTC
>TRBV2|TRBJ2-1|13|.|TRBD1
CASKTGEDNEQFF
TGTGCCAGCAAGACAGGGGAAGACAATGAGCAGTTCTTC
>TRBV10-3|TRBJ2-2|15|.|.
CAIRTDGANTGELFF
TGTGCCATCAGGACGGACGGAGCGAACACCGGGGAGCTGTTTTTT
>TRBV19|TRBJ2-1|18|.|.
CASSLRGAAPGSYNEQFF
TGTGCCAGTAGTTTGCGCGGTGCCGCGCCTGGGTCCTACAATGAGCAGTTCTTC
>TRBV12-5|TRBJ2-2|13|.|.
CASSPGTTGELFF
TGTGCTTCCTCCCCGGGGACCACCGGGGAGCTGTTTTTT
>TRBV3-1/TRBV3-2|TRBJ1-1|13|.|.
CASQGTQNTEAFF
TGTGCCAGCCAAGGGACGCAGAACACTGAAGCTTTCTTT
>TRBV7-8|TRBJ1-1|11|once|TRBD1
CASSLDRVAFF
TGTGCCAGCAGCCTGGACAGGGTAGCTTTCTTT
>TRBV19|TRBJ1-5|15|.|.
CASSIDVGMRQPQHF
TGTGCCAGTAGTATAGATGTGGGGATGCGGCAGCCCCAGCATTTT
>TRBV21-1|TRBJ1-1|16|.|.
CASSKKRGLGSTEAFF
TGTGCCAGCAGCAAAAAACGCGGGTTGGGCAGCACTGAAGCTTTCTTT
>TRBV9|TRBJ1-2|14|.|TRBD1
CASSSRTGAYGYTF
TGTGCCAGCAGCTCACGGACAGGGGCCTATGGCTACACCTTC
>TRBV11-2|TRBJ2-2|16|.|.
CASSFRDGGYTGELFF
TGTGCCAGCAGCTTCCGGGACGGTGGTTATACCGGGGAGCTGTTTTTT
>TRBV6-1|TRBJ2-6|15|.|.
CASSESRGEANVLTF
TGTGCCAGCAGTGAATCCAGGGGAGAGGCCAACGTCCTGACTTTC
>TRBV5-1|TRBJ2-5|17|.|.
CASSLAGAASEVQTQYF
TGCGCCAGCAGCTTGGCCGGGGCGGCTAGCGAAGTCCAGACCCAGTACTTC
>TRBV7-8|TRBJ2-5|16|few|.
CASSLAVNRVRETQYF
TGTGCCAGCAGCTTAGCGGTTAATAGGGTGCGGGAGACCCAGTACTTC
>TRBV4-2|TRBJ2-1|19|.|TRBD2
CASSQDRVGRRGGYNEQFF
TGTGCCAGCAGCCAAGATAGGGTCGGCAGGCGGGGGGGCTACAATGAGCAGTTCTTC